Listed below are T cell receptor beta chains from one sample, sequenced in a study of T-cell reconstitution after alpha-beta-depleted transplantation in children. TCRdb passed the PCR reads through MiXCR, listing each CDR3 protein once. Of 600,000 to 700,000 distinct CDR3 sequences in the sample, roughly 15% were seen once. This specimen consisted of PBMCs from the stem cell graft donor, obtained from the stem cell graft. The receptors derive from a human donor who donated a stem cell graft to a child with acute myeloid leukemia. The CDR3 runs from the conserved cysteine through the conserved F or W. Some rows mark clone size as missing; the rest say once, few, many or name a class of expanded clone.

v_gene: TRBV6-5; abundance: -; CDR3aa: CASSYSGTWETQYF
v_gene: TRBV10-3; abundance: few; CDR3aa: CAISEAGDRNIQYF
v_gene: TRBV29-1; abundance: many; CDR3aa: CSVAVAVGGELFF
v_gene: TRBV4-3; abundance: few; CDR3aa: CASSQDARSPLYGYTF
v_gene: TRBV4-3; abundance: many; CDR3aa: CASSPTGVNYGYTF
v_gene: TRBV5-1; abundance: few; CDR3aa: CASSSIFYEQYF
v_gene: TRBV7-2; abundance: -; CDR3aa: CASSPVRAGGYTF
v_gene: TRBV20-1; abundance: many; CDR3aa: CSARVSGYGYTF
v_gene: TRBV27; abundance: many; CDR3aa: CASSLSPYNEQFF
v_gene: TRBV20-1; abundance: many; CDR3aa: CSASRAGSRSGANVLTF
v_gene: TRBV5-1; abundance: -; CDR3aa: CASRDRGGMNTEAFF
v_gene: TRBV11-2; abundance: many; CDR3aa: CASSLFTGLALYTDTQYF
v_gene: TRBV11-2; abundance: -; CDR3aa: CASSLDPRGTSEAFF
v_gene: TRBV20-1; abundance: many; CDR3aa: CSARDPGRSSYNEQFF
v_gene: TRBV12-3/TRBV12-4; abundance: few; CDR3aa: CASSLGQRVDTQYF
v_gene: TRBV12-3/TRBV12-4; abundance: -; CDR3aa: CATGDVNIETQYF
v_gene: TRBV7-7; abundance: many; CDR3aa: CASSPGTSVTDTQYF
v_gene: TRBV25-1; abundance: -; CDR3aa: CASSVINLDREFSGANVLTF
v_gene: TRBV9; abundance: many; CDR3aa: CASSVGTAWSYGYTF
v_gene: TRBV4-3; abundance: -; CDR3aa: CASSQEKRGTGDTQYF
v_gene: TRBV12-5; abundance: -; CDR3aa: CASGPPGTGYTRDNEQFF
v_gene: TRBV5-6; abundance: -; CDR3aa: CASSSWTDIYEQYF
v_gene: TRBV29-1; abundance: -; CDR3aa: CSVVREGARGYTF
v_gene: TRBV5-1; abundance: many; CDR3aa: CASSLEAWETQYF
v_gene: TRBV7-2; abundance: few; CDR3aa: CASRRGGMAMNTEAFF
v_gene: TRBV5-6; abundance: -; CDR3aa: CASSLPRTNKQYF
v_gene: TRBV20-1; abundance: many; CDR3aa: CSALRRGGPETQYF
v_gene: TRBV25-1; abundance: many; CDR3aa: CASSEGQETQYF
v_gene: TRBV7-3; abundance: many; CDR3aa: CASSLTGVSYNEQFF
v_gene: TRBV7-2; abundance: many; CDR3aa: CASSYARDTEAFF
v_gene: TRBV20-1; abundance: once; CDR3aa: CCARDLGGGAYETQYF
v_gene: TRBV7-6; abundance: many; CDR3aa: CASSLRTSTDTQYF
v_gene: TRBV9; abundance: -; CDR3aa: CASSVGHGANGELFF
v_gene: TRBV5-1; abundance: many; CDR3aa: CASSLNIANSPLHF
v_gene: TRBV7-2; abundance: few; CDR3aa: CASSLAERQSGYTF
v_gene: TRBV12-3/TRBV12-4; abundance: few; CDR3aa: CASSPPPVGNTEAFF
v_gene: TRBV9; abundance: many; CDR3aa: CASSVGQAWEQFF
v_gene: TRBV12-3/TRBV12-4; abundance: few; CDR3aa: CASSFAGSQYNEQFF
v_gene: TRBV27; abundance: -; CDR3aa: CASIPQPGNEQFF
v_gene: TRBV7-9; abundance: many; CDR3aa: CASSLAGTATNEKLFF
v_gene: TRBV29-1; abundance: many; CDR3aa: CSVERGGTGEQFF
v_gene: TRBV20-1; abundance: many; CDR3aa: CSASEGGAYYGYTF
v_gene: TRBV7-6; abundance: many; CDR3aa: CASSLWGTPEWMNNEQFF
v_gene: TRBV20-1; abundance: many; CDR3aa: CSASTGELNQPQHF
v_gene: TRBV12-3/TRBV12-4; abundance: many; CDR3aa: CASSLAQAQPQHF
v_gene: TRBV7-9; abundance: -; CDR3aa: CASSSPFDGGGPETQYF
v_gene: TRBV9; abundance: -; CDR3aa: CASSEEGRSSYEQYF
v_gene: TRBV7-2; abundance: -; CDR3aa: CASGETGVGYQPQHF
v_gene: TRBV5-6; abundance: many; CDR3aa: CASSWGQNTGELFF
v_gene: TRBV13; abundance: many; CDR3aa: CASSPGDRGQYEQYF
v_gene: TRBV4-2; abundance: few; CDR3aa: CASSQDEGPIPQEQFF
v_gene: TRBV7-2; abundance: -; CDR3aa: CASSSRTYGYTF